Given below is one T cell receptor beta chain in context. Its antigen is not identified. The data originate from a study of T-cell memory formation after mild COVID-19. Study-level findings and limits: The finding that pre-infection memory included some responding clones suggested that cross-reactive memory joined. Clones contracting day 15 to 85 were balanced CD4/CD8; later expanders leaned CD4+.

5'RACE, which relied on constant-segment primers, yielded TCR alpha and TCR beta cDNA libraries carrying sample barcodes and UMIs. TCRdb reanalysed the 5' RACE reads using MiXCR and keeps one entry per CDR3 protein. The sample carries about 400,000 distinct CDR3 sequences, 20% to 30% recorded once. Sequences were obtained from PBMCs or a T cell subset sorted from them (not recorded which). The sequence was obtained from an adult woman who had mild COVID-19 (a few samples of this study predate the infection). Cell type and time point are not known.

The CDR3 is CASIPGGARPTDTQYF. The CDR3 DNA reads as TGTGCCAGCATCCCAGGAGGGGCAAGGCCCACAGATACGCAGTATTTT. This chain uses TRBV6-5 with TRBJ2-3, with a weak D call TRBD2 (6 bases). V was shortened by 7 bases and J by 2 bases, with 19 bases between the two germline ends. CDR1 and CDR2 (germline): MNHEY, SVGAGI. The CDR3 totals 16 residues.